These T cell receptor beta chains were read from a single sample in a study of blood T cell repertoires in COVID-19. The repertoire was sequenced with immunoSEQ multiplex PCR; TCRdb's copy has only in-frame clones and lacks some. The top ten clones hold approximately 5.9% of a sample with roughly 100,000 clones, roughly 69% of them seen once. Sequencing was done on a sample of peripheral blood. These receptors were collected from an elderly man with acute or convalescent COVID-19. CDR3s include the opening cysteine and the closing phenylalanine or tryptophan. A D gene is named only where the DNA matches it firmly. Clone size, where shown, is once, few, many, or a class for clones that have expanded.

size	D	V	J	DNA	CDR3
few	-	TRBV18	TRBJ1-4	TGTGCCAGCTCAAGGAGGGGAGAAAAACTGTTTTTT	CASSRRGEKLFF
-	TRBD2	TRBV28	TRBJ2-5	TGTGCCAGCAGTTCCGAGACTAGCGGAGAGACCCAGTACTTC	CASSSETSGETQYF
-	-	TRBV28	TRBJ1-2	TGTGCCAGCAGTTTCGGGGGTTACTATGGCTACACCTTC	CASSFGGYYGYTF
once	-	TRBV6-1	TRBJ2-2	TGTGCCAGCAGTGAGAGAGCAAGGACAGTCTCCGGGGAGCTGTTTTTT	CASSERARTVSGELFF
-	TRBD2	TRBV5-1	TRBJ2-3	TGCGCCAGCAGCTCTTTAGCGGGAGCGTGGGCAGATACGCAGTATTTT	CASSSLAGAWADTQYF
once	TRBD2	TRBV9	TRBJ2-5	TGTGCCAGCAGCAACGGACTAGCGGGTTTAGAGACCCAGTACTTC	CASSNGLAGLETQYF
-	-	TRBV9	TRBJ2-7	TGTGCCAGCAGCGTCTCCGGGTGGTCGGACGAGCAGTACTTC	CASSVSGWSDEQYF
-	-	TRBV27	TRBJ1-6	TGTGCCAGCAGTCTCCAGACCGGACACTATAATTCACCCCTCCACTTT	CASSLQTGHYNSPLHF
-	-	TRBV5-1	TRBJ1-5	TGCGCCAGCAGCTTGGAAGGACATAGCAATCAGCCCCAGCATTTT	CASSLEGHSNQPQHF
once	TRBD2	TRBV3-1/TRBV3-2	TRBJ2-2	TGTGCCAGCAGCCCAGCCAGGACTAGCGTTACCGGGGAGCTGTTTTTT	CASSPARTSVTGELFF
-	-	TRBV19	TRBJ2-7	TGTGCCAGTAGTTTCCAGGGACTTGGAGAGCAGTACTTC	CASSFQGLGEQYF
-	-	TRBV27	TRBJ2-1	TGTGCCAGCAGTTTGTCAGCGGCCCCTTACAATGAGCAGTTCTTC	CASSLSAAPYNEQFF
few	TRBD1	TRBV4-3	TRBJ2-4	TGCGCCAGCAGCCAAGATGCCAGGGGGAATCAGTACTTC	CASSQDARGNQYF
-	TRBD2	TRBV28	TRBJ2-7	TGTGCCAGCTCCCCTCCCGGGACTAGCTCCCACGAGCAGTACTTC	CASSPPGTSSHEQYF
-	-	TRBV3-1/TRBV3-2	TRBJ2-6	TGTGCCAGCAGCCAACGGGGATCAGGGGCCAACGTCCTGACTTTC	CASSQRGSGANVLTF
-	TRBD2	TRBV7-9	TRBJ2-2	TGTGCCAGCAGCCTCATAGCGGGAGAGGTCACCGGGGAGCTGTTTTTT	CASSLIAGEVTGELFF
once	-	TRBV4-1	TRBJ2-5	TGCGCCAGCAGCCAAGACCCGGTTGTCCTTCAAGAGACCCAGTACTTC	CASSQDPVVLQETQYF
-	TRBD1	TRBV11-2	TRBJ2-1	TGTGCCAGCAGCTTGGCTCCAGGGGGCAGTGAGCAGTTCTTC	CASSLAPGGSEQFF
-	-	TRBV9	TRBJ2-2	TGTGCCAGCAGCGTATACCTGGAGATGGACACCGGGGAGCTGTTTTTT	CASSVYLEMDTGELFF
-	-	TRBV5-6	TRBJ2-3	TGTGCCAGCAGCTTACCACCAGGTAGCACAGATACGCAGTATTTT	CASSLPPGSTDTQYF
-	TRBD2	TRBV3-1/TRBV3-2	TRBJ2-1	TGTGCCAGCAGCAATACCTACCCGGGGGGGAATGAGCAGTTCTTC	CASSNTYPGGNEQFF
-	-	TRBV6-1	TRBJ2-1	TGTGCCAGCAGTGAAACTCCGGCCCGGGGAGATGAGCAGTTCTTC	CASSETPARGDEQFF
few	-	TRBV5-1	TRBJ2-1	TGCGCCAGCAGCTTGAATGCGGTTGAAGCCTACAATGAGCAGTTCTTC	CASSLNAVEAYNEQFF
-	TRBD1	TRBV28	TRBJ2-3	TGTGCCAGCAGCAAGGCCCTCCGACAGGGCGGTACGCAGTATTTT	CASSKALRQGGTQYF
-	-	TRBV6-1	TRBJ2-7	TGTGCCAGCAGTGAAGGTACTAGCCAACTTTCCTACGAGCAGTACTTC	CASSEGTSQLSYEQYF
few	-	TRBV4-1	TRBJ2-2	TGCGCCAGCAGCCAGACTAGGACGAACACCGGGGAGCTGTTTTTT	CASSQTRTNTGELFF
-	TRBD2	TRBV11-3	TRBJ2-7	TGTGCCAGCAGCCCCAGCGGGAGTACAGGCTACGAGCAGTACTTC	CASSPSGSTGYEQYF
-	TRBD1	TRBV29-1	TRBJ2-5	TGCAGCGTTGACGACAGGGGGCTAGAGACCCAGTACTTC	CSVDDRGLETQYF
-	TRBD1	TRBV5-6	TRBJ1-3	TGTGCCAGCAGTTTCAGGGGGCAAGGAAACACCATATATTTT	CASSFRGQGNTIYF
-	TRBD1	TRBV9	TRBJ1-2	TGTGCCAGCAGCGTAGGAGACAGGGGGAGCTACACCTTC	CASSVGDRGSYTF
-	-	TRBV19	TRBJ1-5	TGTGCCAGTAGTGCCAGGGTGAATCAGCCCCAGCATTTT	CASSARVNQPQHF
once	-	TRBV28	TRBJ2-7	TGTGCCAGCACCTCCCCCTACGAGCAGTACTTC	CASTSPYEQYF
many	-	TRBV7-8	TRBJ1-5	TGTGCCAGCAGCTTAGACGGGGGGGGAACACAGCCCCAGCATTTT	CASSLDGGGTQPQHF
few	TRBD1	TRBV18	TRBJ1-4	TGTGCCAGCTCATCGGACAGGGAGGGTGCTAATGAAAAACTGTTTTTT	CASSSDREGANEKLFF
-	TRBD2	TRBV29-1	TRBJ2-3	TGCAGCGTGTCGGGGGGGGCGGGAACAGATACGCAGTATTTT	CSVSGGAGTDTQYF
few	-	TRBV14	TRBJ2-1	TGTGCCAGCAGCCAATACCAAAGAGACAATGAGCAGTTCTTC	CASSQYQRDNEQFF
-	-	TRBV6-5	TRBJ1-6	TGTGCCAGCAGTTACTCGGACTCGATTAATTCACCCCTCCACTTT	CASSYSDSINSPLHF
few	-	TRBV19	TRBJ1-3	TGTGCCAGTAGCCTCCCAGGGGTATTTGGAAACACCATATATTTT	CASSLPGVFGNTIYF
once	-	TRBV19	TRBJ1-5	TGTGCCAGTAGCTCGGGGGGACGAGAGAAGCATTTT	CASSSGGREKHF
-	TRBD1	TRBV9	TRBJ1-1	TGTGCCAGCAGCGTAGAGGGGGACAGTGAAGCTTTCTTT	CASSVEGDSEAFF
-	-	TRBV5-5	TRBJ1-2	TGTGCCAGCAGCTCGAACCAGGGTATCTATGGCTACACCTTC	CASSSNQGIYGYTF
-	TRBD1	TRBV6-6	TRBJ1-2	TGTGCCAGCAGTTACAGGGACAGGTCTGTTCGCTACACCTTC	CASSYRDRSVRYTF
-	TRBD1	TRBV7-3	TRBJ2-7	TGTGCCAGCAGCTTATCGGGACAGGGGTCCTACGAGCAGTACTTC	CASSLSGQGSYEQYF
-	-	TRBV7-3	TRBJ2-2	TGTGCCAGCAGCTTAAGATCGGTCTGGGGGGATACCGGGGAGCTGTTTTTT	CASSLRSVWGDTGELFF
many	-	TRBV5-1	TRBJ1-1	TGCGCCAGCAGCCCGAGCGGTACAGTGAACACTGAAGCTTTCTTT	CASSPSGTVNTEAFF
-	-	TRBV9	TRBJ2-5	TGTGCCAGCAGCCTCAGCCCGCGGGGCTTCGGAGAGACCCAGTACTTC	CASSLSPRGFGETQYF
few	TRBD2	TRBV10-1	TRBJ2-3	TGCGCCAGCAGTGAGTCTGGGAGGGCAGATACGCAGTATTTT	CASSESGRADTQYF
-	-	TRBV9	TRBJ2-7	TGTGCCAGCAGCGTCGTCCCGGGATCCTACGAGCAGTACTTC	CASSVVPGSYEQYF
-	TRBD2	TRBV28	TRBJ2-2	TGTGCCGGCAGCCCCGGGGGGAAAGAGAGCGGGGAGCTGTTTTTT	CAGSPGGKESGELFF
few	TRBD2	TRBV5-1	TRBJ2-2	TGCGCCAGCAGCTTTACTAGCGGGAGGGAGCTGTTTTTT	CASSFTSGRELFF
-	TRBD2	TRBV4-3	TRBJ2-1	TGCGCCAGCAGCCCCCGAGCGGGAGGACGGAATGAGCAGTTCTTC	CASSPRAGGRNEQFF
few	-	TRBV5-8	TRBJ1-5	TGTGCCAGCAGCTTGGGTCAGTATAGCAATCAGCCCCAGCATTTT	CASSLGQYSNQPQHF
-	-	TRBV6-1	TRBJ2-1	TGTGCCAGCAGGGAAGGACCTAGTGGAAGTGAGCAGTTCTTC	CASREGPSGSEQFF
few	-	TRBV3-1/TRBV3-2	TRBJ1-2	TGTGCCAGCAGACTCACAGGGTATGGCTACACCTTC	CASRLTGYGYTF
few	-	TRBV28	TRBJ2-1	TGTGCCAGCAGTCAAAGACTAGCAGGGGATGAGCAGTTCTTC	CASSQRLAGDEQFF
-	-	TRBV6-1	TRBJ1-4	TGTGCCAGCAGTTTTGAACTGATTACTGAAAAACTGTTTTTT	CASSFELITEKLFF
-	-	TRBV5-1	TRBJ2-6	TGCGCCAGCAGAGATTACAGGGCTGGGGCCAACGTCCTGACTTTC	CASRDYRAGANVLTF